These 20 T cell receptor beta chains were sequenced from one sample in a study of T cell changes during pregnancy in multiple sclerosis. This table comes from immunoSEQ multiplex PCR, and its TCRdb copy is limited to in-frame clones, with some not included. The sample records some 55,000 clones, about nine tenths being singletons. Sequenced material: peripheral blood, taken after pregnancy. These TCRs come from a female donor in good health, enrolled as a control in a pregnancy study.

The J gene is TRBJ2-5, the V gene TRBV4-2; 9 bases map to TRBD2. CDR1 is LGHNA, CDR2 YNFKEQ, per germline. The CDR3 length is 16 residues. With 0 bases clipped from V and 2 bases from J, the junction kept 4 bases outside the gene matches. CDR3 protein: CASSQEGLAGQETQYF. The CDR3 nucleotides are TGTGCCAGCAGCCAAGAAGGCCTAGCGGGGCAAGAGACCCAGTACTTC.

This clone has a single count. This chain joins TRBV6-1 and TRBJ1-6; a weak D match, TRBD1 (6 bases). The germline V gene encodes CDR1 MNHNS and CDR2 SASEGT. The germline V and J ends were trimmed by 8 bases and 7 bases, with 12 bases remaining between them. This CDR3 has 13 residues. This chain's CDR3 is CASVNRANSPLHF. In DNA form, the CDR3 reads TGTGCCAGCGTAAACAGGGCAAATTCACCCCTCCACTTT.

DNA of the CDR3: TGCGCCAGCGGACAGGGTAGGAGGGGGGCCAACGTCCTGACTTTC. Encoded protein: CASGQGRRGANVLTF. The rearrangement joins TRBV10-2 to TRBJ2-6; the match to TRBD1 covers 8 bases. The V segment lost 8 bases and the J segment 4 bases; nucleotides outside the gene matches: 7. The CDR3 has 15 amino acids. Germline CDR1 WSHSY, CDR2 SAAADI.

The chain recombines TRBV7-9 with TRBJ2-5, with 7 bases fitting TRBD1. The V gene end was trimmed by 7 bases and the J gene end by 2 bases; junction bases not matched to a gene: 7. The germline V gene encodes CDR1 SEHNR and CDR2 FQNEAQ (reference sequence). CDR3 length equals 14 residues. The CDR3 coding sequence is TGTGCCAGCATCCGGGACAGAGGGCAAGAGACCCAGTACTTC. Amino acid sequence: CASIRDRGQETQYF.

The chain uses TRBV5-1 and TRBJ2-1, with 10 bases matching TRBD2. The CDR3 sequence is 15 residues long. The V segment lost 3 bases and the J segment 6 bases; nucleotides outside the gene matches: 6. CDR1 and CDR2 from the germline V gene are SGHRS and YFSETQ. CDR3 in DNA: TGCGCCAGCAGCTCTCTAGCGGGAGTAATCAATGAGCAGTTCTTC. Translation: CASSSLAGVINEQFF.

The chain links TRBV6-1 to TRBJ1-1; possible D gene TRBD1, 5 bases. Trimming left V 4 bases short and J 4 bases short, with 19 bases between. The V gene's germline CDR1 is MNHNS and CDR2 SASEGT. The CDR3 is 16 residues long. CDR3 amino acids: CASSVVAGRGSTEAFF. The CDR3 nucleotides read TGTGCCAGCAGTGTCGTCGCAGGTCGGGGGTCCACTGAAGCTTTCTTT.

The V gene is TRBV19, the J gene TRBJ2-1, with D possibly TRBD2 on 5 matching bases. The germline gives CDR1 LNHDA, CDR2 SQIVND (reference sequence). The germline V and J ends were trimmed by 3 bases and 7 bases, with 13 bases remaining between them. This CDR3 spans 14 amino acids. CDR3 sequence reads: CASSIANTGNEQFF. Here the CDR3 DNA reads TGTGCCAGTAGTATTGCCAATACGGGGAATGAGCAGTTCTTC. Full variable domain (missing parts from reference TRBV19 and TRBJ2-1): DGGITQSPKYLFRKEGQNVTLSCEQNLNHDAMYWYRQDPGQGLRLIYYSQIVNDFQKGDIAEGYSVSREKKESFPLTVTSAQKNPTAFYLCASSIANTGNEQFFGPGTRLTVL.

This chain uses TRBV30 with TRBJ1-2; 8 nucleotides line up with TRBD1. Trimming at V came to 7 bases and at J to 4 bases, leaving 8 bases not matched to a gene. The CDR3 spans 13 residues. From germline, CDR1 is GTSNPN and CDR2 SVGIG (reference sequence). Written as DNA, the CDR3 is TGTGCCTCCCCGGACAGGGTAGGCTATGGCTACACCTTC. It translates to CASPDRVGYGYTF.

The chain links TRBV18 to TRBJ1-1, with 8 bases aligning to TRBD1. After removal of 4 bases from V and 11 bases from J, the junction contained 18 bases not matched to a gene. Germline-derived CDR1 and CDR2 are KGHSH and LQKENI. This CDR3 has 16 amino acids. In nucleotides, the CDR3 is TGTGCCAGCTCACGCTACAGGGGGTCCACTACCCCCAGGGCTTTCTTT. Its protein product is CASSRYRGSTTPRAFF. Combining the CDR3 with reference TRBV18 and TRBJ1-1 gives the whole variable domain NAGVMQNPRHLVRRRGQEARLRCSPMKGHSHVYWYRQLPEEGLKFMVYLQKENIIDESGMPKERFSAEFPKEGPSILRIQQVVRGDSAAYFCASSRYRGSTTPRAFFGQGTRLTVV.

This clone was counted only a few times. The rearrangement joins TRBV10-1 to TRBJ1-6; D is possibly TRBD1 (5 bases). This CDR3 has 16 amino acids. CDR1 is WNHNN, CDR2 SYGVQD, per germline (reference sequence). The V end lost 0 bases, the J end lost 6 bases, and 12 bases lay between the germline ends. CDR3 in amino acids: CASSESPGIGNSPLHF. CDR3 DNA sequence: TGCGCCAGCAGTGAGTCCCCAGGGATTGGTAATTCACCCCTCCACTTT.

V is TRBV7-9 and J is TRBJ2-5; 8 nucleotides agree with TRBD1. CDR3 length: 15 amino acids. The germline V gene encodes CDR1 SEHNR and CDR2 FQNEAQ (reference sequence). V shed 5 bases, J shed 0 bases, and the junction held 5 bases outside the gene matches. The DNA of the CDR3 is TGTGCCAGCAGCCCGGGACAGGCCGACCAAGAGACCCAGTACTTC. This gives the protein CASSPGQADQETQYF.

The gene calls are TRBV2 and TRBJ1-4; D is perhaps TRBD1 (5 bases). In germline, CDR1 is SNHLY, CDR2 FYNNEI. V was trimmed by 1 base and J by 6 bases, leaving 9 bases between them. The CDR3 covers 14 residues. The CDR3 DNA sequence: TGTGCCAGCAGTGAAGTCAGGGAGGATGAAAAACTGTTTTTT. Translating gives CASSEVREDEKLFF.

The J gene is TRBJ2-5, the V gene TRBV10-3; 10 bases line up with TRBD2. Per the germline V gene, CDR1 is ENHRY and CDR2 is SYGVKD. Unmatched junction bases numbered 10, after V lost 4 bases and J lost 2 bases. The CDR3 sequence is 17 residues long. CDR3 in amino acids: CAISGGELAGIQETQYF. For the CDR3, the DNA is TGTGCCATCAGTGGGGGAGAACTAGCGGGGATTCAAGAGACCCAGTACTTC.

The chain has TRBV7-8 and TRBJ2-7, with a possible D match to TRBD1 (6 bases). The CDR3 has 13 residues. Germline V gene data show CDR1 as SGHVS and CDR2 as FQNEAQ. V gave up 4 bases and J gave up 6 bases, with 13 bases separating them. As DNA, the CDR3 is TGTGCCAGCAGCTACTCGGACAGAACCGAGCAGTACTTC. Translated: CASSYSDRTEQYF.

The rearrangement uses TRBV28 and TRBJ2-3; 13 nucleotides agree with TRBD2. This CDR3 has 16 residues. J gave up 2 bases and V 4 bases, and 3 bases lay outside the gene matches. Germline CDR1 and CDR2: MDHEN and SYDVKM. The CDR3 loop is CASSSLAGGPTDTQYF. The CDR3 bases are TGTGCCAGCAGTTCACTAGCGGGAGGGCCCACAGATACGCAGTATTTT.

V is TRBV19 and J is TRBJ2-7, with 10 bases lining up with TRBD2. Trimming cost V 9 bases and J 1 base; bases outside gene matches: 9. Germline V gene lookup returns CDR1 LNHDA and CDR2 SQIVND (reference sequence). The CDR3 runs to 15 residues. The CDR3 loop is CASTPGTSESYEQYF. CDR3 bases: TGTGCCAGCACTCCGGGGACTAGCGAATCCTACGAGCAGTACTTC.

The chain combines TRBV6-5 with TRBJ1-4, with D perhaps matching TRBD1 (6 bases). Germline V gene sequence: CDR1 MNHEY, CDR2 SVGAGI. V dropped 3 bases and J dropped 5 bases, with 10 bases sitting between them. The CDR3 covers 14 residues. This CDR3 reads CASSYRTANEKLFF. In DNA form, the CDR3 reads TGTGCCAGCAGTTATCGGACAGCGAATGAAAAACTGTTTTTT.

The chain combines TRBV30 with TRBJ1-5; D may be TRBD1 (5 bases). Trimming left V 5 bases short and J 12 bases short, with 23 bases between. CDR3 size: 14 residues. Germline CDR1 reads GTSNPN; CDR2 reads SVGIG (reference sequence). The CDR3 is CAWGQGVLPTDQHF. The DNA of the CDR3 is TGTGCCTGGGGCCAAGGGGTCCTCCCCACCGACCAGCATTTT.

This rearrangement joins TRBV25-1 to TRBJ1-1; TRBD1 matches 7 bases. The CDR3 consists of 15 residues. Unmatched junction bases numbered 9, after V lost 7 bases and J lost 1 base. CDR1 is MGHDK and CDR2 is SYGVNS in the germline V gene. The CDR3 sequence: CASTNRGRSNTEAFF. CDR3 nucleotide sequence: TGTGCCAGCACTAACAGGGGACGATCGAACACTGAAGCTTTCTTT.

The chain is built from TRBV28 and TRBJ1-2, with 11 bases matching TRBD1. The V gene end was trimmed by 5 bases and the J gene end by 6 bases; junction bases not matched to a gene: 14. Germline assignment: CDR1 MDHEN and CDR2 SYDVKM. This CDR3 spans 17 amino acids. The CDR3 DNA reads as TGTGCCAGCAGTCCATCCCGGGACAGGGGGTTTTTCGATGGCTACACCTTC. This encodes CASSPSRDRGFFDGYTF.